The 29 T cell receptor beta chains presented below share a single source sample, sequenced in a study of T cells in Graves' hyperthyroidism and ophthalmopathy (dated by TCRdb to the late 2010s). Libraries were built with multiplex PCR. For sequencing, an Illumina HiSeq 2000 was employed. Amplification of TCR beta CDR3 regions was carried out from RNA transcripts. The TCR CDR3 was subjected to a first round of RT-PCR using the HTBI primer set and the Qiagen OneStep RT-PCR kit. TCRdb reprocessed the public reads (quality trimming at Q25 with fastp, clone calling with MiXCR) and kept in-frame beta chains. Each entry is one CDR3 protein sequence, shown with its most common DNA and genes. Here the sample has around 450,000 distinct CDR3 sequences; around 14% occur a single time. Roughly 13% of the sample rests with the top ten. Sequenced sample: blood. Every receptor here comes from a woman aged 18-29 years with Graves' hyperthyroidism.

The chain combines TRBV5-1 with TRBJ2-5; 15 bases line up with TRBD2. The germline V gene encodes CDR1 SGHRS and CDR2 YFSETQ. The CDR3 consists of 17 residues. Trimming at V came to 1 base and at J to 2 bases, leaving 3 bases not matched to a gene. CDR3 amino acids: CASSLPGLAGGQETQYF. CDR3 nucleotides: TGCGCCAGCAGCTTGCCGGGACTAGCGGGAGGACAAGAGACCCAGTACTTC.

The rearrangement joins TRBV20-1 to TRBJ1-5, with TRBD1 identical over 10 bases. With 4 bases clipped from V and 5 bases from J, the junction kept 5 bases outside the gene matches. Germline V gives CDR1 DFQATT, CDR2 SNEGSKA (reference sequence). This CDR3 comprises 14 residues. The CDR3 DNA reads as TGCAGTGCTAATTCGGGACAGGGGTATCAGCCCCAGCATTTT. This codes for CSANSGQGYQPQHF.

This clonotype was seen a few times. One base away lies a much larger clone, so this may be a sequencing read error. This is likely a read error, given that the CDR3 carries no conserved phenylalanine or tryptophan at its end. CDR3 amino acids: CASSQVQETQYL. The CDR3 DNA reads as TGTGCCAGCAGCCAAGTCCAAGAGACCCAGTACCTC. The J gene is TRBJ2-5, the V gene TRBV11-2; unclear D gene. V shed 5 bases and J shed 1 base, with 5 bases lying between them. This CDR3 has 12 residues. The germline V gene has CDR1 SGHAT and CDR2 FQNNGV.

This clonotype has at least ten counts. V is TRBV5-1 and J is TRBJ2-5; the D gene is possibly TRBD1 (6 bases). Germline CDR1 reads SGHRS; CDR2 reads YFSETQ. This CDR3 contains 15 residues. V was clipped by 0 bases and J by 4 bases, with 13 bases between them. In DNA, the CDR3 is TGCGCCAGCAGCTTGGCCTGGCAGGGGAGAGAGACCCAGTACTTC. It codes for CASSLAWQGRETQYF.

At least ten counts were recorded for this clonotype. The CDR3 loop reads CASSWGQATSYEQYF. For the CDR3, the DNA is TGCGCCAGCAGCTGGGGACAGGCGACCTCCTACGAGCAGTACTTC. The chain recombines TRBV5-1 with TRBJ2-7, with 8 bases identical to TRBD1. CDR1 and CDR2 from the germline V gene are SGHRS and YFSETQ. The CDR3 contains 15 residues. The V and J ends lost 3 bases and 0 bases, in that order; junction bases with no gene match: 5.

The genes are TRBV27 and TRBJ2-7; D gene uncertain. With 5 bases removed from V and 4 bases from J, the gap between germline ends came to 18 bases. CDR1 is MNHEY, CDR2 SMNVEV, per germline (reference sequence). The CDR3 is made up of 15 amino acids. The CDR3: CASSPLEQNWYEQYF. The CDR3 DNA sequence: TGTGCCAGCAGTCCGCTGGAGCAGAATTGGTACGAGCAGTACTTC.

The table lists this clonotype with a few counts. J is TRBJ1-6 and V is TRBV27; 10 bases match TRBD1. With V trimmed by 5 bases and J by 2 bases, 6 bases remained unmatched. From germline, CDR1 is MNHEY and CDR2 SMNVEV (reference sequence). The CDR3 consists of 17 residues. The CDR3 DNA is TGTGCCAGCAGTCCTGGACAGGGGGGAACCTATAATTCACCCCTCCACTTT. It codes for CASSPGQGGTYNSPLHF.

The genes are TRBV12-3 or TRBV12-4 and TRBJ2-7, with a possible D match to TRBD1 (6 bases). Trimming shortened V by 7 bases and J by 3 bases, and 13 bases separated the two germline ends. The CDR3 contains 13 residues. The CDR3 coding sequence is TGTGCCAGCAATTCCGCAGGGGTCTACGAGCAGTACTTC. Translated: CASNSAGVYEQYF.

With regard to this clonotype: This may come from a read error, since a much larger clone is one base off. This chain connects TRBV6-1 to TRBJ2-1; the match to TRBD2 covers 10 bases. The J call may be faulty, since TRBJ2-7 better matches the DNA end. Germline values: CDR1 MNHNS, CDR2 SASEGT. The CDR3 runs 16 residues. CDR3 nucleotides: TGTGCCAGCAGTGCACTAGCGGGGAACCCCTACAATGAGCAGTACTTC. This encodes CASSALAGNPYNEQYF.

This clonotype has at least ten counts. The rearrangement joins TRBV14 to TRBJ2-1; D is possibly TRBD2 (5 bases). V shed 1 base and J shed 6 bases, with 7 bases lying between them. Germline CDR1 and CDR2: SGHDN and FVKESK. The CDR3 covers 13 residues. The chain's CDR3 is CASSQVASNEQFF. DNA of the CDR3: TGTGCCAGCAGCCAAGTAGCGAGCAATGAGCAGTTCTTC.

In this sample, this clonotype turned up many times. The rearrangement uses TRBV29-1 and TRBJ2-2; tentatively, D is TRBD1 (5 bases). V was cut by 4 bases and J by 0 bases, with 9 bases left in between. CDR1 SQVTM and CDR2 ANQGSEA come from the germline V gene. The CDR3 loop spans 14 amino acids. The CDR3 loop reads CSVVQGANTGELFF. Here the CDR3 DNA reads TGCAGCGTTGTTCAGGGCGCGAACACCGGGGAGCTGTTTTTT.

V is TRBV2 and J is TRBJ2-4, with TRBD1 matching 8 bases. From germline, CDR1 is SNHLY and CDR2 FYNNEI. CDR3 length: 14 residues. The V gene end was trimmed by 6 bases and the J gene end by 0 bases; junction bases not matched to a gene: 1. CDR3 DNA sequence: TGTGCCAGCAGCGGACAGGGAGCCAAAAACATTCAGTACTTC. It specifies CASSGQGAKNIQYF. Together with reference TRBV2 and TRBJ2-4, the CDR3 gives the full variable domain: EPEVTQTPSHQVTQMGQEVILRCVPISNHLYFYWYRQILGQKVEFLVSFYNNEISEKSEIFDDQFSVERPDGSNFTLKIRSTKLEDSAMYFCASSGQGAKNIQYFGAGTRLSVL.

The genes are TRBV6-2 or TRBV6-3 and TRBJ2-7, with 7 bases fitting TRBD1. CDR3 size: 14 residues. V trimming: 3 bases; J trimming: 3 bases; junction bases outside the gene matches: 5. Germline V gives CDR1 MNHEY, CDR2 SVGEGT. In DNA, the CDR3 is TGTGCCAGCAGTTATTCGACAGGGCACTACGAGCAGTACTTC. This encodes CASSYSTGHYEQYF.

This clonotype was seen at least ten times. The V and J genes are TRBV12-3 or TRBV12-4 and TRBJ1-2; D is ambiguous. CDR3 length: 15 residues. V was pared by 7 bases and J by 1 base, with 16 bases between. CDR3 in amino acids: CASINRVGLNYGYTF. The CDR3 DNA reads as TGTGCCAGCATTAATCGAGTAGGACTTAACTATGGCTACACCTTC.

This clonotype was seen more than once but under ten times. The chain joins TRBV2 to TRBJ1-3; TRBD1 matches at 9 bases. This CDR3 comprises 14 residues. After removal of 5 bases from V and 11 bases from J, the junction contained 10 bases not matched to a gene. Germline V gives CDR1 SNHLY, CDR2 FYNNEI. In nucleotides, the CDR3 is TGTGCCAGCAGTTTCGACAGGGGGGAGGTTTCCATATATTTT. Protein product: CASSFDRGEVSIYF. Supplemented by reference TRBV2 and TRBJ1-3, the full variable domain reads EPEVTQTPSHQVTQMGQEVILRCVPISNHLYFYWYRQILGQKVEFLVSFYNNEISEKSEIFDDQFSVERPDGSNFTLKIRSTKLEDSAMYFCASSFDRGEVSIYFGEGSWLTVV.

This clonotype was seen a few times. The J gene is TRBJ2-3, the V gene TRBV9, with D perhaps TRBD1 (6 bases). Germline lookup yields CDR1 SGDLS and CDR2 YYNGEE. V was pared by 0 bases and J by 4 bases, with 12 bases between. The CDR3 loop spans 15 amino acids. CDR3 in DNA: TGTGCCAGCAGCGTAGGGAACAGGGATCCAGATACGCAGTATTTT. It translates to CASSVGNRDPDTQYF.

This clonotype was seen a handful of times. The genes are TRBV7-9 and TRBJ1-2; D is perhaps TRBD1 (6 bases). CDR1 and CDR2 from the germline V gene are SEHNR and FQNEAQ (reference sequence). With 5 bases removed from V and 5 bases from J, the gap between germline ends came to 18 bases. The CDR3 contains 15 residues. The CDR3 reads CASSPKGQGSYGYTF. The DNA of the CDR3 is TGTGCCAGCAGCCCCAAGGGGCAGGGGTCGTATGGCTACACCTTC.

Concerning this clonotype itself: A much larger clone sits a single nucleotide away, making a read error possible. The chain links TRBV6-6 to TRBJ2-2; no reliable D call. CDR3 size: 13 residues. Germline V gives CDR1 MNHNY, CDR2 SVGAGI (reference sequence). The ends were cut back, 0 bases at V and 5 bases at J, with 4 bases in the middle. The CDR3 is CASSYSETGELFF. The CDR3 nucleotides are TGTGCCAGCAGTTACTCAGAGACCGGGGAGCTGTTTTTT.

The table lists this clonotype with many counts. The V gene is TRBV7-6, the J gene TRBJ2-7; possible D gene TRBD2, 6 bases. This CDR3 has 15 amino acids. Germline V CDR1 and CDR2: SGHVS, FNYEAQ. Trimming took 1 base from V and 5 from J, leaving 15 bases between them. CDR3 bases: TGTGCCAGCAGCTTAGAGGGTGGGGGGTTCGACGAGCAGTACTTC. Residues: CASSLEGGGFDEQYF.

This clonotype has a count of ten or more. The chain joins TRBV20-1 to TRBJ1-2; D not resolved. The CDR3 extends over 13 amino acids. Germline V CDR1 and CDR2: DFQATT, SNEGSKA (reference sequence). V lost 5 bases to trimming and J lost 2 bases, with 12 bases between them. Here the CDR3 reads CSADPGDNYGYTF. CDR3 DNA sequence: TGCAGTGCTGACCCGGGCGACAACTATGGCTACACCTTC.

V and J are TRBV28 and TRBJ1-6; D unresolved. The germline V gene encodes CDR1 MDHEN and CDR2 SYDVKM. Trimming took off 0 bases at V and 7 bases at J, with 10 bases between the two ends. The CDR3 is 15 residues long. DNA for the CDR3: TGTGCCAGCAGTTTATGGATAGCAAAAAATTCACCCCTCCACTTT. Translation: CASSLWIAKNSPLHF.

The sample holds many counts of this clonotype. The CDR3 spells CASSLWTSGGPKTQYF. The CDR3 bases are TGTGCCAGCAGCCTGTGGACTAGCGGGGGCCCAAAGACCCAGTACTTC. The chain combines TRBV11-2 with TRBJ2-5, with TRBD2 matching 13 bases. This CDR3 region has 16 residues. Looked up from germline, CDR1 is SGHAT and CDR2 is FQNNGV. The V and J ends lost 5 bases and 6 bases, in that order; junction bases with no gene match: 9.

This clonotype has just a few counts. The chain joins TRBV7-8 to TRBJ1-6; D gene ambiguous. CDR3 size: 14 residues. Trimming took 2 bases from V and 5 from J, leaving 7 bases between them. Germline-derived CDR1 and CDR2 are SGHVS and FQNEAQ. In DNA form, the CDR3 reads TGTGCCAGCAGCTTATCATTGGATAATTCACCCCTCCACTTT. Protein: CASSLSLDNSPLHF.

This clonotype was recorded a few times. This chain links TRBV27 with TRBJ2-7; 8 nucleotides match TRBD2. The CDR3 is 15 amino acids. Per the germline V gene, CDR1 is MNHEY and CDR2 is SMNVEV (reference sequence). V lost 6 bases to trimming and J lost 4 bases; unmatched junction nucleotides: 11. CDR3 sequence (DNA): TGTGCCAGCAGATTGGAGGCTAGCGGGTTTTACGAGCAGTACTTC. It yields the protein CASRLEASGFYEQYF.

Of note for this clonotype: With a much larger clone just one base away, this may be a read error. Here the CDR3 omits its conserved ending phenylalanine or tryptophan, so a read error is the likely source. V gene TRBV11-3 combines with J gene TRBJ2-1; the match to TRBD2 covers 8 bases. There are 16 residues in the CDR3. Looked up from germline, CDR1 is SGHNT and CDR2 is YENEEA. After removal of 6 bases from V and 6 bases from J, the junction contained 13 bases not matched to a gene. CDR3 sequence (DNA): TGTGCCAGCAGATCAGCAGCCGGGACTAGGGTCAATGAGCAGTTCTCC. It translates to CASRSAAGTRVNEQFS.

This clonotype was recorded at least ten times. The rearrangement uses TRBV28 and TRBJ2-7; 7 bases map to TRBD2. Germline CDR1 MDHEN, CDR2 SYDVKM. The CDR3 covers 15 residues. Trimming took 5 bases from V and 5 from J; bases not matched to a gene: 12. CDR3 sequence reads: CASSPGGGKRDEQYF. The DNA for the CDR3 is TGTGCCAGCAGTCCCGGGGGAGGGAAAAGGGACGAGCAGTACTTC. Filled out from reference TRBV28 and TRBJ2-7, the complete variable domain reads DVKVTQSSRYLVKRTGEKVFLECVQDMDHENMFWYRQDPGLGLRLIYFSYDVKMKEKGDIPEGYSVSREKKERFSLILESASTNQTSMYLCASSPGGGKRDEQYFGPGTRLTVT.

The sample holds many counts of this clonotype. This rearrangement joins TRBV6-1 to TRBJ2-7; tentative D call: TRBD2 (5 bases). Germline assignment: CDR1 MNHNS and CDR2 SASEGT. Trimming left V 5 bases short and J 0 bases short, with 14 bases between. The CDR3 runs 15 residues. The CDR3 DNA reads as TGTGCCAGCAGTCCCATGTGGGAGAGCTCCTACGAGCAGTACTTC. Protein sequence: CASSPMWESSYEQYF.

This chain connects TRBV10-3 to TRBJ1-5; D unclear. The CDR3 extends over 12 amino acids. The germline gives CDR1 ENHRY, CDR2 SYGVKD. V gave up 1 base and J gave up 3 bases, with 1 base separating them. The CDR3: CAISEFNQPQHF. Here the CDR3 DNA reads TGTGCCATCAGTGAGTTCAATCAGCCCCAGCATTTT.

The genes are TRBV3-1 and TRBJ2-7; D is ambiguous. The CDR3 runs to 12 residues. V was clipped by 3 bases and J by 3 bases, with 6 bases between them. Germline-derived CDR1 and CDR2 are LGHDT and YNNKEL (reference sequence). The CDR3 protein is CASSHQNYEQYF. CDR3 DNA: TGTGCCAGCAGCCATCAAAACTACGAGCAGTACTTC.